This T cell receptor beta chain comes out of a study of human T cells and chemical hapten exposure. General study results and limits: Because they had alopecia, donors may respond immunologically unlike healthy people.

Time point meaning: patch test 3, about 24 weeks after DPC sensitization. Treatment defined: therapeutic diphenylcyclopropenone sensitization with weekly scalp DPC. Trimming took 2 bases from V and 9 from J, leaving 10 bases between them. The CDR3 has 13 amino acids. A single record per CDR3 protein comes from TCRdb applying MiXCR to the RACE reads. The sample has more than 95,000 distinct CDR3 sequences; roughly a quarter are singletons. This clonotype was counted only a few times. Its antigen remains unknown. The source was whole blood, collected in connection with sensitization to the hapten diphenylcyclopropenone (DPC). This receptor was obtained from a middle-aged man with alopecia areata. Some clones in this sample may be carry-over from other donors' samples. This chain uses TRBV12-3 or TRBV12-4 with TRBJ2-2; no clear D. DNA for the CDR3: TGTGCCAGCAGTTTAAAGTTTGACCGGGAGCTGTTTTTT. It codes for CASSLKFDRELFF.